This T cell receptor beta chain originates from a study of OX40 agonist ivuxolimab in advanced cancers. Study-level background: Ivuxolimab was an agonistic, fully human IgG2 monoclonal antibody directed against OX40 (CD134), a costimulatory receptor. Intravenous ivuxolimab was administered to patients every 2 weeks at six dose levels: 0.01, 0.1, 0.3, 1.5, 3 and 10 mg/kg. Of the approximately 54 dose-escalation patients, hepatocellular carcinoma was present in approximately 20, melanoma in some 15, renal cell carcinoma in 9 and head and neck cancer in 9. In the dose-escalation cohort, approximately 80% of patients were male, and the mean age was roughly 60 years with a range of roughly 23 to 90. Patients were allowed to have had prior anti-PD-1, anti-PD-L1 or anti-CTLA-4 therapy, and approximately 41% of the dose-escalation patients had previously received checkpoint inhibitors. Partial responses occurred in three dose-escalation patients, of whom one had hepatocellular carcinoma and two had cutaneous melanoma. The point of sequencing TCRbeta in the periphery was to test whether ivuxolimab changed TCR sequence diversity and drove clonal T-cell expansion. The monotherapy dose-escalation portion (N ≈ 52 patients) of the phase I ivuxolimab trial is reported in the paper.

In the case of this clone: Its antigen target is currently unknown. No clone much larger than this one lies a single base away; base qualities are absent.

Genomic DNA was isolated from the sorted cells so that the TCRbeta CDR3 region could be sequenced. The immunoSEQ Assay was used to sequence the TCRbeta CDR3 regions. The source is immuneACCESS, and TCRdb retained only in-frame sequences with V and J called. Part of the clones is not carried over; for the studies checked, unresolved V genes explain less than half of this, and the remainder is unexplained. This sample has tens of thousands of clones in its table, and less than 90% of those were observed once. In total, the top ten clones hold 0.95% to 1.3% of the sample. As encoded in the germline V gene (reference sequence), CDR1 is SEHNR while CDR2 is FQNEAQ. Relative to germline, V is missing 4 bases and J is missing 2 bases, with 8 bases of the junction outside any gene match. Counted from cysteine to valine, this CDR3 has 15 amino acids. Here the CDR3 DNA is all that survives: 45 bases in frame from base 1.

The trial excluded patients who had a history of autoimmune disease or who were on systemic immunosuppression. Peripheral blood for TCR sequencing was collected from all dose cohorts at baseline, on cycle 4 day 1, and on cycle 7 day 1. Samples came from an open-label, multicenter, first-in-human phase I dose-escalation trial of ivuxolimab. Adults with locally advanced or metastatic melanoma, renal cell carcinoma, hepatocellular carcinoma or head and neck squamous cell carcinoma were enrolled in the trial. Before TCR sequencing, CD4+ T cells and CD8+ T cells were sorted from peripheral blood as separate populations. Broader findings and caveats from the paper: In the 0.1-3.0 mg/kg groups, partial responders had among the lowest normalized peripheral clonal expansion, particularly in CD8+ T cells. At doses from 0.1 to 3.0 mg/kg, clonal expansion was seen in both CD4+ and CD8+ blood T cells between baseline and week 6. After ivuxolimab, expanded clones were on average more numerous among CD8+ T cells than among CD4+ T cells. Low levels of normalized T-cell clonal expansion were also seen in some patients who did not respond. Antigen specificity was not determined for the clonally expanded peripheral T cells.

The chain is encoded by TRBV7-9 joined to TRBJ2-7, and 7 junctional nucleotides match TRBD1. The clonotype comes from an adult with an advanced solid tumor such as melanoma, head and neck, liver or kidney cancer. Sequences were derived from CD4+ or CD8+ T cells sorted from blood, sampled in a trial of the OX40 agonist ivuxolimab. The nucleotide sequence reads TGTGCCAGCAGCTGGATCGGACAGGTCGCCTACGAGCAGTACGTC. The encoded protein is CASSWIGQVAYEQYV.